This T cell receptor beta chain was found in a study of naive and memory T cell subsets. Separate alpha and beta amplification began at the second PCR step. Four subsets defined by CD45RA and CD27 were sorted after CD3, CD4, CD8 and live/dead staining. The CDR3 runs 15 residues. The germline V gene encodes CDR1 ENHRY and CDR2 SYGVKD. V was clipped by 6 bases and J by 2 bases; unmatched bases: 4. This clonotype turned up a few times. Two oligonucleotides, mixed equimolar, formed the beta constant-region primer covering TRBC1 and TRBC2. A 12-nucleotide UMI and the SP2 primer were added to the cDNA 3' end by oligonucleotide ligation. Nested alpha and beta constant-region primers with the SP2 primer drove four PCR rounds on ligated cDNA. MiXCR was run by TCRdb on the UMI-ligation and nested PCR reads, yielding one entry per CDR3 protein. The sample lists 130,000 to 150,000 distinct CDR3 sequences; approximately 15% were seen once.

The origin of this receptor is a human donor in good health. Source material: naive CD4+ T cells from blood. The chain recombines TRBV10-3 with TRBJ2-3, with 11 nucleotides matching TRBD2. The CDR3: CAIRQLAGDTDTQYF. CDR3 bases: TGTGCCATCAGGCAACTAGCGGGAGACACAGATACGCAGTATTTT.